This TCR beta chain stems from a study of cytomegalovirus exposure and HLA in healthy donors. Assay: immunoSEQ multiplex PCR; the TCRdb copy retains only in-frame clones and omits some. The sample lists 90,000 to 140,000 clones, around 83% occurring once. Details on this clone: Its antigen is unidentified.

The CDR3 contains 13 residues. Germline loops: CDR1 MDHEN, CDR2 SYDVKM. The V and J ends lost 3 bases and 0 bases respectively, with 5 bases between them. Study results and caveats: Most TCR sequences were seen very rarely across donors, but some public TCRs occurred in many. A classifier reportedly called cytomegalovirus status with high sensitivity and specificity.

The specimen sequenced was PBMCs. This TCR was sampled from a woman aged 18-29 years in good health and CMV-seropositive. This chain links TRBV28 with TRBJ1-1, with no clear D. Written as DNA, the CDR3 is TGTGCCAGCAGTTTTTTATTGAACACTGAAGCTTTCTTT. Translating gives CASSFLLNTEAFF.